The 17 T cell receptor beta chains in this list originate from one sample, sequenced in a study of blood T cell repertoires in COVID-19. Method: immunoSEQ multiplex PCR; TCRdb's copy keeps in-frame clones and lacks some. Here the sample spans roughly 80,000 clones, about four fifths being singletons. Sequencing was carried out using peripheral blood. The receptors here all came from a man between 45 and 60 years old with acute or convalescent COVID-19.

The rearrangement joins TRBV27 to TRBJ2-1; TRBD2 might be the D (5 bases). This CDR3 spans 14 amino acids. V lost 6 bases, J lost 0 bases, and 9 bases lay in between. Germline V gives CDR1 MNHEY, CDR2 SMNVEV (reference sequence). CDR3 residues: CASSSRGSYNEQFF. The CDR3 DNA reads as TGTGCCAGCAGCTCCCGGGGCTCCTACAATGAGCAGTTCTTC.

The chain combines TRBV7-9 with TRBJ1-3, with no clear D. The CDR3 has 14 residues. CDR1 is SEHNR and CDR2 is FQNEAQ in the germline V gene (reference sequence). Deletions cut 4 bases from V and 14 bases from J, with 21 bases between. The CDR3: CASSSSREAGKLYF. The DNA of the CDR3 is TGTGCCAGCAGCTCCTCCCGGGAGGCGGGAAAATTATATTTT. The whole variable domain, remainder taken from reference TRBV7-9 and TRBJ1-3, is DTGVSQNPRHKITKRGQNVTFRCDPISEHNRLYWYRQTLGQGPEFLTYFQNEAQLEKSRLLSDRFSAERPKGSFSTLEIQRTEQGDSAMYLCASSSSREAGKLYFGEGSWLTVV.

As DNA, the CDR3 is TGTGCCAGCAGCTATGGGGGGACAGCCCAAGAGACCCAGTACTTC. It translates to CASSYGGTAQETQYF. The V gene is TRBV7-7, the J gene TRBJ2-5; D might be TRBD1 (7 bases). This CDR3 is built from 15 residues. Germline V lookup: CDR1 SSHAT, CDR2 FNYEAQ (reference sequence). Between the trimmed V and J ends, which lost 4 bases and 1 base, there was a span of 13 bases.

J is TRBJ1-5 and V is TRBV30; the match to TRBD1 covers 8 bases. The CDR3 length is 15 residues. With V trimmed by 3 bases and J by 5 bases, 9 bases remained unmatched. Germline V gene sequence: CDR1 GTSNPN, CDR2 SVGIG (reference sequence). DNA for the CDR3: TGTGCCTGGAGCCCAGAAGGGGACAGGTATCAGCCCCAGCATTTT. Encoded protein: CAWSPEGDRYQPQHF.

This clone came up a few times. The J gene is TRBJ2-7, the V gene TRBV29-1, with D possibly matching TRBD1 (5 bases). Looked up from germline, CDR1 is SQVTM and CDR2 is ANQGSEA. Deletions cut 5 bases from V and 3 bases from J, with 11 bases between. This CDR3 region has 12 residues. The CDR3 nucleotides read TGCAGCGTTCAGGGCCGGTTCTACGAGCAGTACTTC. Residues: CSVQGRFYEQYF.

The chain carries TRBV4-3 and TRBJ2-5, with 10 bases matching TRBD2. J was trimmed by 0 bases and V by 1 base; bases with no gene match: 2. The CDR3 has 16 amino acids. CDR1 and CDR2 (germline): LGHNA, YSLEER. The CDR3 DNA follows: TGCGCCAGCAGCCAAGGTAGCGGGGGGTACCAAGAGACCCAGTACTTC. It specifies CASSQGSGGYQETQYF.

Details on this clone: This sample includes further DNA sequences coding for the same CDR3. The chain couples TRBV7-6 to TRBJ2-5; the D is unclear. Per the germline V gene, CDR1 is SGHVS and CDR2 is FNYEAQ. This CDR3 comprises 11 residues. V was cut by 5 bases and J by 5 bases, with 6 bases left in between. In nucleotides, the CDR3 is TGTGCCAGCAGCCCCGGGGAGACCCAGTACTTC. As protein: CASSPGETQYF.

The chain couples TRBV24-1 to TRBJ2-5, with D possibly matching TRBD1 (6 bases). The CDR3 loop spans 17 amino acids. From germline, CDR1 is KGHDR and CDR2 SFDVKD. The V gene lost 2 bases and the J gene lost 5 bases, with 20 bases spanning the gap. The CDR3 sequence: CATSDSGPTGSWETQYF. CDR3 sequence (DNA): TGTGCCACCAGTGATTCGGGGCCTACAGGGTCATGGGAGACCCAGTACTTC.

The chain recombines TRBV6-5 with TRBJ2-1, with 7 bases matching TRBD1. The V segment lost 6 bases and the J segment 4 bases; nucleotides outside the gene matches: 6. The CDR3 spans 14 residues. Germline CDR1 and CDR2: MNHEY and SVGAGI. This CDR3 reads CASSAPGQYNEQFF. CDR3 nucleotides: TGTGCCAGCAGCGCCCCGGGACAGTACAATGAGCAGTTCTTC.

This clone has only a few counts. V and J are TRBV28 and TRBJ2-1; TRBD2 matches at 8 bases. V shed 5 bases, J shed 4 bases, and the junction held 10 bases outside the gene matches. Germline lookup yields CDR1 MDHEN and CDR2 SYDVKM. The CDR3 has 16 amino acids. The CDR3 is CASSPLSGGAYNEQFF. The CDR3 coding sequence is TGTGCCAGCAGTCCCTTGTCCGGGGGGGCGTACAATGAGCAGTTCTTC.

This clone was observed once. The rearrangement joins TRBV3-1 (or the pseudogene TRBV3-2) to TRBJ2-7; D gene ambiguous. The length of the CDR3 is 12 residues. Germline CDR1 and CDR2: LGHDT and YNNKEL (reference sequence). V lost 4 bases and J 3 bases, leaving 7 bases between the germline ends. The CDR3 DNA reads TGTGCCAGCAGCCCCCGAGACTACGAGCAGTACTTC. Encoded protein: CASSPRDYEQYF.

Only one count was recorded for this clone. CDR3 sequence: CASSPNGIFSEKLFF. In DNA, the CDR3 is TGCGCCAGCAGCCCTAACGGGATCTTTTCTGAAAAACTGTTTTTT. V gene TRBV5-1 combines with J gene TRBJ1-4, with D unresolved. This CDR3 has 15 amino acids. The germline V gene has CDR1 SGHRS and CDR2 YFSETQ. Trimming removed 4 bases at V and 7 bases at J, with 17 bases between.

The chain recombines TRBV30 with TRBJ2-2, with D possibly matching TRBD1 (8 bases). The CDR3 is 15 residues long. V was cut by 1 base and J by 7 bases, with 16 bases left in between. Germline V lookup: CDR1 GTSNPN, CDR2 SVGIG (reference sequence). CDR3 sequence (DNA): TGTGCCTGGAGTGGTCTACAGGGGGGGGTCGGGGAGCTGTTTTTT. Its protein product is CAWSGLQGGVGELFF.

The J gene is TRBJ2-7, the V gene TRBV5-1; 7 bases align to TRBD1. The trim removed 0 bases at V and 1 base at J, leaving 4 bases unmatched. This CDR3 is 15 amino acids long. Germline lookup yields CDR1 SGHRS and CDR2 YFSETQ. The CDR3 loop reads CASSLGRDRSYEQYF. The CDR3 nucleotides read TGCGCCAGCAGCTTGGGTCGGGACAGATCCTACGAGCAGTACTTC.

The chain couples TRBV4-3 to TRBJ2-7; D remains ambiguous. This CDR3 has 14 amino acids. Trimming removed 1 base at V and 0 bases at J, with 7 bases between. CDR1 is LGHNA, CDR2 YSLEER, per germline. The CDR3 DNA is TGCGCCAGCAGCCAAGGGAGCGCCTCCTACGAGCAGTACTTC. Its protein is CASSQGSASYEQYF.

The chain joins TRBV18 to TRBJ2-7; D gene uncertain. V was clipped by 6 bases and J by 4 bases, with 10 bases between them. Germline V CDR1 and CDR2: KGHSH, LQKENI. The CDR3 has 12 amino acids. The DNA of the CDR3 is TGTGCCAGCTCCCACATTCCTTACGAGCAGTACTTC. It is translated as CASSHIPYEQYF.

This clone was recorded a few times. This chain joins TRBV28 and TRBJ2-7; TRBD1 matches 10 bases. The ends lost 7 bases at V and 7 bases at J; junction bases unmatched: 10. The CDR3 is made up of 14 amino acids. Per the germline V gene, CDR1 is MDHEN and CDR2 is SYDVKM. The CDR3: CASITGTGVGEQYF. The CDR3 nucleotides read TGTGCCAGCATTACCGGGACAGGGGTTGGAGAGCAGTACTTC.